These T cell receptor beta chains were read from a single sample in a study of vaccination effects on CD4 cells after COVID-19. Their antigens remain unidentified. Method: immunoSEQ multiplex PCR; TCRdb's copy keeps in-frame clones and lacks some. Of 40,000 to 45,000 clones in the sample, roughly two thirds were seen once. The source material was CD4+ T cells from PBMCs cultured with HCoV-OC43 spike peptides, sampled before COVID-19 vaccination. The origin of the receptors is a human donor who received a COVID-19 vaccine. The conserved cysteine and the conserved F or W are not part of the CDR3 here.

CDR3aa: ASRVSYNEQF
v_gene: TRBV6-5
j_gene: TRBJ2-1

CDR3aa: AWRAGSPNTEAF
v_gene: TRBV30
j_gene: TRBJ1-1

CDR3aa: ASSVRGRATNEKLF
v_gene: TRBV5-1
j_gene: TRBJ1-4

CDR3aa: ASSPRGTKPQH
v_gene: TRBV5-6
j_gene: TRBJ1-5

CDR3aa: ASSEVENTEAF
v_gene: TRBV2
j_gene: TRBJ1-1

CDR3aa: ASSQESAAYEQY
v_gene: TRBV4-1
j_gene: TRBJ2-7

CDR3aa: ASSLVGQGVAEAF
v_gene: TRBV7-2
j_gene: TRBJ1-1

CDR3aa: ASSLETSGSRY
v_gene: TRBV5-1
j_gene: TRBJ2-4

CDR3aa: ASSLVAAVGNTIY
v_gene: TRBV7-2
j_gene: TRBJ1-3

CDR3aa: ASSQDGLGRRGGYT
v_gene: TRBV4-1
j_gene: TRBJ1-2

CDR3aa: ASSGLAYEQY
v_gene: TRBV6-2/TRBV6-3
j_gene: TRBJ2-7

CDR3aa: ASSGVGGETQY
v_gene: TRBV2
j_gene: TRBJ2-5

CDR3aa: SASGDGELF
v_gene: TRBV20-1
j_gene: TRBJ2-2

CDR3aa: ASSPGGAISKNIQY
v_gene: TRBV5-4
j_gene: TRBJ2-4

CDR3aa: ASSPVRQGERDTQY
v_gene: TRBV4-2
j_gene: TRBJ2-3

CDR3aa: ASSVMASGGSWETQY
v_gene: TRBV9
j_gene: TRBJ2-5

CDR3aa: ASSLDQGSSPLH
v_gene: TRBV5-4
j_gene: TRBJ1-6

CDR3aa: ASSNRARTHQPQH
v_gene: TRBV2
j_gene: TRBJ1-5

CDR3aa: ASSRPGTRRFKYEQY
v_gene: TRBV5-1
j_gene: TRBJ2-7

CDR3aa: ATSSILLGAGDEAF
v_gene: TRBV15
j_gene: TRBJ1-1

CDR3aa: ASSQGLVVETQY
v_gene: TRBV4-1
j_gene: TRBJ2-5

CDR3aa: ASSPGVAYSNQPQH
v_gene: TRBV27
j_gene: TRBJ1-5

CDR3aa: ASSLAGITYNEQF
v_gene: TRBV5-1
j_gene: TRBJ2-1

CDR3aa: ASSEVITTGNTEAF
v_gene: TRBV6-1
j_gene: TRBJ1-1

CDR3aa: ASSGVQANSTDTQY
v_gene: TRBV6-4
j_gene: TRBJ2-3

CDR3aa: ASSLVADNSPLH
v_gene: TRBV5-4
j_gene: TRBJ1-6

CDR3aa: ASSHTTASLSTDTQY
v_gene: TRBV4-3
j_gene: TRBJ2-3

CDR3aa: ASSLNGAGNTIY
v_gene: TRBV5-1
j_gene: TRBJ1-3

CDR3aa: AWSGLDEQY
v_gene: TRBV30
j_gene: TRBJ2-7

CDR3aa: ASSLLGTGVEQY
v_gene: TRBV6-2/TRBV6-3
j_gene: TRBJ2-7

CDR3aa: ASSLEAWGYQETQY
v_gene: TRBV7-2
j_gene: TRBJ2-5

CDR3aa: ASKAPIRHWYPLRSNQPQH
v_gene: TRBV23-1
j_gene: TRBJ1-5

CDR3aa: ASSQPGQGAEAF
v_gene: TRBV4-1
j_gene: TRBJ1-1

CDR3aa: ASSFGDRDAGELF
v_gene: TRBV7-2
j_gene: TRBJ2-2

CDR3aa: ASSIQSSGANVLT
v_gene: TRBV19
j_gene: TRBJ2-6

CDR3aa: ASSQQRLGGSTDTQY
v_gene: TRBV4-2
j_gene: TRBJ2-3

CDR3aa: ASTAVGSPLH
v_gene: TRBV12-3/TRBV12-4
j_gene: TRBJ1-6

CDR3aa: ANLAAYNEQF
v_gene: TRBV2
j_gene: TRBJ2-1

CDR3aa: ASSPLTGTRNGELF
v_gene: TRBV9
j_gene: TRBJ2-2

CDR3aa: ASSFLSGNTIY
v_gene: TRBV28
j_gene: TRBJ1-3

CDR3aa: ASSTPPGQGGIYSNQPQH
v_gene: TRBV19
j_gene: TRBJ1-5

CDR3aa: ASSQGPSGRYNEQF
v_gene: TRBV4-1
j_gene: TRBJ2-1

CDR3aa: ASSLRTDISGNTIY
v_gene: TRBV5-5
j_gene: TRBJ1-3

CDR3aa: ASSLTGLNQETQY
v_gene: TRBV5-6
j_gene: TRBJ2-5

CDR3aa: ASGTGNEQF
v_gene: TRBV19
j_gene: TRBJ2-1